The 15 T cell receptor beta chains below come from one sample, sequenced in a study of OX40 agonist ivuxolimab in advanced cancers. Only in-frame clones appear in the TCRdb table, and some are missing; sequencing was by immunoSEQ multiplex PCR. The sample has approximately 38,000 clones, 87% seen once. Specimen: CD4+ or CD8+ T cells sorted from blood, collected in a trial of the OX40 agonist ivuxolimab. These receptors all stem from an adult with an advanced solid tumor such as melanoma, head and neck, liver or kidney cancer.

The chain combines TRBV28 with TRBJ2-7, with D maybe TRBD1 (6 bases). This CDR3 is 14 amino acids long. Trimming cost V 9 bases and J 4 bases, with 19 bases left between them. Germline V CDR1 and CDR2: MDHEN, SYDVKM. CDR3 DNA sequence: TGTGCCAGTGAACAGGGTTTAACGACGTACGAGCAGTACTTC. Its protein is CASEQGLTTYEQYF.

This sequence joins TRBV6-5 and TRBJ1-3; 7 bases are a match to TRBD1. This CDR3 is 14 amino acids long. CDR1 MNHEY and CDR2 SVGAGI come from the germline V gene. The V gene end was trimmed by 8 bases and the J gene end by 0 bases; junction bases not matched to a gene: 4. The CDR3 spells CASHRGSSGNTIYF. In nucleotides, the CDR3 is TGTGCCAGCCACAGGGGCAGCTCTGGAAACACCATATATTTT.

The chain links TRBV28 to TRBJ2-7; tentative D call: TRBD2 (5 bases). This CDR3 is 15 amino acids long. From germline, CDR1 is MDHEN and CDR2 SYDVKM. Trimming removed 5 bases at V and 0 bases at J, with 14 bases between. The CDR3 protein is CASSLGLVTSYEQYF. CDR3 DNA sequence: TGTGCCAGCAGTCTCGGACTCGTGACCTCCTACGAGCAGTACTTC.

The CDR3 coding sequence is TGTGCCAGCAGCCTCCCATCCGGACAGCCAGGTATTGGCTACACCTTC. Translating gives CASSLPSGQPGIGYTF. V and J are TRBV7-2 and TRBJ1-2; a possible D gene is TRBD1 (6 bases). The germline V and J ends were trimmed by 5 bases and 7 bases, with 23 bases remaining between them. This CDR3 contains 16 residues. In germline, CDR1 is SGHTA, CDR2 FQGNSA.

The CDR3 protein is CASSTVGQGDEQFF. In DNA, the CDR3 is TGCGCCAGCAGCACCGTAGGACAGGGCGATGAGCAGTTCTTC. This chain uses TRBV5-1 with TRBJ2-1; 8 bases are a match to TRBD1. V lost 4 bases to trimming and J lost 8 bases; unmatched junction nucleotides: 8. The CDR3 runs 14 residues. Germline CDR1 is SGHRS and CDR2 is YFSETQ.

This chain uses TRBV7-3 with TRBJ2-3; no clear D. Trimming shortened V by 5 bases and J by 5 bases, and 11 bases separated the two germline ends. CDR1 is SGHTA, CDR2 FQGTGA, per germline. The CDR3 sequence is 13 residues long. This chain's CDR3 is CASSPTTGDTQYF. In nucleotides, the CDR3 is TGTGCCAGCAGCCCTACTACGGGAGATACGCAGTATTTT.

This clone has a single count. The chain is built from TRBV7-6 and TRBJ1-3; 7 bases line up with TRBD1. The CDR3 covers 17 residues. Germline V CDR1 and CDR2: SGHVS, FNYEAQ. The J segment lost 0 bases and the V segment lost 0 bases, leaving 5 bases of the junction unmatched. The CDR3: CASSLALRGGSGNTIYF. The CDR3 coding sequence is TGTGCCAGCAGCTTAGCGCTCAGGGGGGGCTCTGGAAACACCATATATTTT.

This clone showed up just once. J is TRBJ1-2 and V is TRBV19, with D uncertain. The germline V gene has CDR1 LNHDA and CDR2 SQIVND (reference sequence). CDR3 length: 13 amino acids. V shed 5 bases and J shed 5 bases, with 12 bases lying between them. In DNA form, the CDR3 reads TGTGCCAGTAGTCCAAGCTTAGGGTATGGCTACACCTTC. Encoded protein: CASSPSLGYGYTF. Full variable domain (outside the CDR3, taken from reference TRBV19 and TRBJ1-2): DGGITQSPKYLFRKEGQNVTLSCEQNLNHDAMYWYRQDPGQGLRLIYYSQIVNDFQKGDIAEGYSVSREKKESFPLTVTSAQKNPTAFYLCASSPSLGYGYTFGSGTRLTVV.

The chain joins TRBV7-2 to TRBJ1-5; tentative D call: TRBD1 (6 bases). The V gene lost 9 bases and the J gene lost 0 bases, with 12 bases spanning the gap. CDR3 length: 14 residues. The germline gives CDR1 SGHTA, CDR2 FQGNSA. The DNA of the CDR3 is TGTGCCAGTCATACAGGGACTAGCAATCAGCCCCAGCATTTT. It yields the protein CASHTGTSNQPQHF. The full variable domain, completed using reference TRBV7-2 and TRBJ1-5, is GAGVSQSPSNKVTEKGKDVELRCDPISGHTALYWYRQSLGQGLEFLIYFQGNSAPDKSGLPSDRFSAERTGGSVSTLTIQRTQQEDSAVYLCASHTGTSNQPQHFGDGTRLSIL.

This chain links TRBV19 with TRBJ1-1; tentative D call: TRBD1 (5 bases). The CDR3 covers 14 residues. Trimming removed 5 bases at V and 4 bases at J, with 14 bases between. Germline-derived CDR1 and CDR2 are LNHDA and SQIVND (reference sequence). The CDR3 protein is CASSHEGRGTEAFF. The DNA for the CDR3 is TGTGCCAGTAGTCATGAGGGGCGAGGCACTGAAGCTTTCTTT.

The chain couples TRBV5-1 to TRBJ2-6, with D unresolved. CDR1 and CDR2 (germline): SGHRS, YFSETQ. This CDR3 has 13 amino acids. V was clipped by 9 bases and J by 0 bases, with 7 bases between them. CDR3 amino acids: CATRFSGANVLTF. CDR3 coding DNA: TGCGCCACCCGGTTCTCTGGGGCCAACGTCCTGACTTTC.

The chain uses TRBV11-2 and TRBJ2-7; perhaps TRBD1 as D (5 bases). Trimming took 0 bases from V and 6 from J, leaving 12 bases between them. Germline V lookup: CDR1 SGHAT, CDR2 FQNNGV. The CDR3 runs 14 residues. Written as DNA, the CDR3 is TGTGCCAGCAGCTTAGATCCGGCAGGGTTCGAGCAGTACTTC. The encoded protein is CASSLDPAGFEQYF.

This clone was recorded once. V usage is TRBV6-5 and J usage is TRBJ2-7; 7 nucleotides agree with TRBD1. There are 15 residues in the CDR3. Germline V gene data show CDR1 as MNHEY and CDR2 as SVGAGI. After removal of 0 bases from V and 4 bases from J, the junction contained 6 bases not matched to a gene. This CDR3 is CASSYSSQGNYEQYF. DNA for the CDR3: TGTGCCAGCAGTTACTCCTCACAGGGGAATTACGAGCAGTACTTC.

A single count supports this clone. The rearrangement uses TRBV5-6 and TRBJ2-5; 7 positions agree with TRBD1. Germline trimming cut 3 bases from V and 5 bases from J; bases unmatched to any gene: 22. The CDR3 is 19 residues long. Germline V gives CDR1 SGHDT, CDR2 YYEEEE. Written as DNA, the CDR3 is TGTGCCAGCAGCTCTACGATCGGACAGGCAAAACGGGTGTTGGAGACCCAGTACTTC. Its protein is CASSSTIGQAKRVLETQYF. The variable domain in full, completed from reference TRBV5-6 and TRBJ2-5, reads DAGVTQSPTHLIKTRGQQVTLRCSPKSGHDTVSWYQQALGQGPQFIFQYYEEEERQRGNFPDRFSGHQFPNYSSELNVNALLLGDSALYLCASSSTIGQAKRVLETQYFGPGTRLLVL.

The sample holds one count of this clone. The chain links TRBV2 to TRBJ1-2; possibly TRBD1 for D (5 bases). CDR3 size: 13 residues. Germline V gives CDR1 SNHLY, CDR2 FYNNEI. The V and J ends lost 6 bases and 4 bases respectively, with 12 bases between them. The CDR3 here is CASRGREGYGYTF. CDR3 bases: TGTGCCAGCAGGGGGCGCGAGGGCTATGGCTACACCTTC. Using reference TRBV2 and TRBJ1-2 for the parts outside the CDR3, the full variable domain is EPEVTQTPSHQVTQMGQEVILRCVPISNHLYFYWYRQILGQKVEFLVSFYNNEISEKSEIFDDQFSVERPDGSNFTLKIRSTKLEDSAMYFCASRGREGYGYTFGSGTRLTVV.